Listed below are T cell receptor beta chains from one sample, sequenced in a study of shared clonotypes between healthy human individuals. Libraries were prepared by immunoSEQ multiplex PCR; TCRdb keeps only in-frame clonotypes and omits some of them. The table has roughly 2.2 million clones, around 93% seen once. The sample comprised naive CD4+ T cells from PBMCs. Receptors were obtained from a man aged 18 to 29 in good health. Some clones in this sample may be carry-over from other donors' samples. The CDR3 runs from the conserved cysteine through the conserved F or W. Each record gives: J gene, clone size, V gene, D gene, CDR3 protein, CDR3 DNA. The D gene is left open where the match is weak. Rows may omit the clone size; those that give it use once, few, many or a size class.

TRBJ2-7 | once | TRBV7-2 | NA | CASSRDFSTSYEQYF | TGTGCCAGCAGCCGGGACTTTTCGACTTCCTACGAGCAGTACTTC
TRBJ2-2 | NA | TRBV6-1 | TRBD2 | CATRSATTSGGELFF | TGTGCCACCAGATCAGCTACGACTAGCGGCGGGGAGCTGTTTTTT
TRBJ2-2 | once | TRBV18 | NA | CASSPIYMNTGELFF | TGTGCCAGCTCACCAATCTATATGAACACCGGGGAGCTGTTTTTT
TRBJ2-1 | once | TRBV7-3 | NA | CASSDEGSAYNEQFF | TGTGCCAGCAGCGACGAGGGGTCCGCCTACAATGAGCAGTTCTTC
TRBJ1-5 | NA | TRBV19 | NA | CASSITRGVGQPQHF | TGTGCCAGTAGTATAACCCGCGGTGTTGGTCAGCCCCAGCATTTT
TRBJ2-7 | NA | TRBV28 | TRBD1 | CASAGTGSTYEQYF | TGTGCCAGCGCGGGGACAGGGAGTACCTACGAGCAGTACTTC
TRBJ2-3 | NA | TRBV7-2 | NA | CASRTDRTSTDTQYF | TGTGCCAGCAGGACGGACAGAACTAGCACAGATACGCAGTATTTT
TRBJ1-1 | NA | TRBV7-2 | NA | CASSSIGVGTEAFF | TGTGCCAGCAGCTCGATCGGCGTAGGGACTGAAGCTTTCTTT
TRBJ1-2 | NA | TRBV6-1 | TRBD1 | CASSDRDRLGGYTF | TGTGCCAGCAGTGACCGGGACAGGTTAGGTGGCTACACCTTC
TRBJ2-1 | NA | TRBV6-1 | TRBD2 | CASSDQTSGRVYEQFF | TGTGCCAGCAGTGACCAGACTAGCGGGAGAGTCTATGAGCAGTTCTTC
TRBJ2-1 | NA | TRBV7-2 | NA | CASTPRDEQFF | TGTGCCAGCACCCCCCGGGATGAGCAGTTCTTC
TRBJ2-2 | NA | TRBV29-1 | TRBD2 | CSVGQRELAGGRTGELFF | TGCAGCGTCGGCCAGCGAGAACTAGCGGGAGGGCGGACCGGGGAGCTGTTTTTT
TRBJ2-2 | NA | TRBV18 | NA | CASSPRVGELFF | TGTGCCAGCTCACCACGGGTCGGGGAGCTGTTTTTT
TRBJ2-5 | NA | TRBV7-9 | TRBD2 | CASSRGLAGDTQYF | TGTGCCAGCAGCCGCGGACTAGCGGGAGACACCCAGTACTTC
TRBJ2-2 | NA | TRBV28 | NA | CASWGLSNTGELFF | TGTGCCAGCTGGGGGCTATCGAACACCGGGGAGCTGTTTTTT
TRBJ1-5 | NA | TRBV6-1 | TRBD1 | CASRSGTGGLWPQHF | TGTGCCAGCAGGTCCGGGACAGGGGGCCTCTGGCCCCAGCATTTT
TRBJ1-1 | NA | TRBV5-6 | NA | CASSLYDPGHPNTEAFF | TGTGCCAGCAGCTTGTACGACCCGGGACACCCGAACACTGAAGCTTTCTTT
TRBJ2-7 | NA | TRBV28 | TRBD2 | CASSLAGGSSYEQYF | TGTGCCAGCAGCCTAGCGGGAGGGAGCTCCTACGAGCAGTACTTC
TRBJ2-7 | NA | TRBV30 | NA | CAWGTGQGASSGRPTYEQYF | TGTGCCTGGGGTACCGGACAGGGGGCTTCTAGCGGGAGACCCACCTACGAGCAGTACTTC
TRBJ2-1 | NA | TRBV27 | NA | CASSSQYSKNEQFF | TGTGCCAGCAGTTCGCAATATTCCAAGAATGAGCAGTTCTTC
TRBJ2-2 | NA | TRBV7-3 | TRBD2 | CASSLRAFRGLAGDAGELFF | TGTGCCAGCAGCTTAAGGGCCTTCAGGGGGCTAGCGGGAGATGCCGGGGAGCTGTTTTTT
TRBJ2-2 | NA | TRBV6-1 | NA | CASIQTGRGTGELFF | TGTGCCAGCATTCAAACGGGGAGGGGGACCGGGGAGCTGTTTTTT
TRBJ2-7 | NA | TRBV5-1 | NA | CASSPGGTRAYEQYF | TGCGCCAGCAGCCCTGGCGGGACTCGTGCCTACGAGCAGTACTTC
TRBJ1-2 | NA | TRBV28 | NA | CASTTENRLSYGYTF | TGTGCCAGCACGACAGAGAACAGGCTCTCTTATGGCTACACCTTC
TRBJ2-1 | NA | TRBV5-1 | TRBD1 | CASSLGGWTGRNEQFF | TGCGCCAGCAGCTTGGGGGGTTGGACAGGGAGGAATGAGCAGTTCTTC